The 6 T cell receptor beta chains below come from one sample, sequenced in a study of cytomegalovirus exposure and HLA in healthy donors. This PCR relied on a set of 60 Vbeta primers and 13 Jbeta primers. Using immunoSEQ multiplex PCR, the repertoire was profiled, and TCRdb retains in-frame clones only, with some absent. The profile shows 250,000 to 300,000 clones, about four fifths of them singletons. The specimen was PBMCs. Receptors originate from a woman aged 40 to 55 in good health and CMV-seropositive.

Written as DNA, the CDR3 is TGCAGCGTTGTCCCCCCATCAGGGACCCAGTACTTC. Amino acid sequence: CSVVPPSGTQYF. V and J are TRBV29-1 and TRBJ2-5; D gene uncertain. The CDR3 has 12 amino acids. Per germline, CDR1 SQVTM and CDR2 ANQGSEA. V lost 4 bases, J lost 7 bases, and 13 bases lay in between.

V gene TRBV30 combines with J gene TRBJ1-2, with D uncertain. This CDR3 comprises 10 residues. Trimming pared 3 bases from V and 5 bases from J, leaving 4 bases between. Germline loops: CDR1 GTSNPN, CDR2 SVGIG (reference sequence). The CDR3 nucleotides are TGTGCCTGGAGGAGGTATGGCTACACCTTC. Its translation: CAWRRYGYTF.

V gene TRBV5-4 combines with J gene TRBJ2-1, with 14 nucleotides matching TRBD2. Trimming removed 5 bases from V and 7 bases from J; junction bases left unmatched: 8. The CDR3 length is 16 residues. Germline V gene data show CDR1 as SGHNT and CDR2 as YYREEE (reference sequence). The CDR3 DNA sequence: TGTGCCAGCAGGCTCATCGGGACTAGCGGGGGAAATGAGCAGTTCTTC. Residues: CASRLIGTSGGNEQFF.

With respect to this clone: The sample contains more than one DNA sequence encoding this CDR3. The chain has TRBV11-3 and TRBJ2-7; D call uncertain. CDR1 SGHNT and CDR2 YENEEA come from the germline V gene. V was shortened by 1 base and J by 0 bases, with 7 bases between the two germline ends. This CDR3 comprises 14 residues. The CDR3 loop reads CASSLVGGSYEQYF. CDR3 sequence (DNA): TGTGCCAGCAGCTTAGTCGGTGGCTCCTACGAGCAGTACTTC.

The chain couples TRBV6-5 to TRBJ1-2, with TRBD1 matching over 7 bases. The ends lost 6 bases at V and 3 bases at J; junction bases unmatched: 4. The CDR3 sequence is 13 residues long. CDR1 and CDR2 (germline): MNHEY, SVGAGI. CDR3 DNA sequence: TGTGCCAGCAGAGGGGGCGAAGACTATGGCTACACCTTC. Translation: CASRGGEDYGYTF.

The chain carries TRBV29-1 and TRBJ1-1, with a possible D match to TRBD1 (5 bases). The CDR3 has 11 amino acids. V was pared by 7 bases and J by 5 bases, with 11 bases between. Germline lookup yields CDR1 SQVTM and CDR2 ANQGSEA. This CDR3 reads CSASGGTEAFF. The CDR3 DNA reads TGCAGCGCAAGTGGGGGGACTGAAGCTTTCTTT.